Below, one T cell receptor beta chain is given with its context. Trimming shortened V by 3 bases and J by 3 bases, and 11 bases separated the two germline ends. Per the germline V gene, CDR1 is LNHDA and CDR2 is SQIVND (reference sequence). CDR3 size: 15 residues. TCRdb keeps only in-frame clones here, not all; method: immunoSEQ multiplex PCR. The sample comprises about 190,000 clones, around 85% of which are singletons, and around 2.3% rests with the top ten. The data were obtained in a study of blood T cell repertoires in COVID-19. The receptor was derived from a man between 65 and 85 years old with active or convalescent COVID-19. The chain carries TRBV19 and TRBJ2-2; D is perhaps TRBD2 (6 bases). Sequenced: peripheral blood. The CDR3 is CASSIQGGDTGELFF. DNA of the CDR3: TGTGCCAGTAGTATTCAGGGAGGTGACACCGGGGAGCTGTTTTTT.